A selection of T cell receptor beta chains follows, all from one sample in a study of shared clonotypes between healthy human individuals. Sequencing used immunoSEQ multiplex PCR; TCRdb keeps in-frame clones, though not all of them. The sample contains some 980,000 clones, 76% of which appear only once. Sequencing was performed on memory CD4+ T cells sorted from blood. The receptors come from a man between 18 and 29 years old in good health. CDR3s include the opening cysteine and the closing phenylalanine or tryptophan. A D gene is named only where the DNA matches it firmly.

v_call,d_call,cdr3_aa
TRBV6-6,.,CASSPNTGEEYF
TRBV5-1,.,CASSFSGNTEAFF
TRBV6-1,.,CASSTTGANVLTF
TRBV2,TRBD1,CASSGQGLRQPQHF
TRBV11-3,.,CASSLGKLSNYGYTF
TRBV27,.,CASSLTPVAYEQYF
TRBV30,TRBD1,CAWRVEGAQNTEAFF
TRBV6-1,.,CASSEAMGASKNYNEQFF
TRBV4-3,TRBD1,CASSFSTGAEKLFF
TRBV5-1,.,CASSLESGSSYNEQFF
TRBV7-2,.,CASSTVMDYEQYF
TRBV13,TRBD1,CASSTGQGSTEAFF
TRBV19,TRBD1,CASSMQGAGYGYTF
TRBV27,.,CASSWRGGEQYF
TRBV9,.,CASSFTRDSVGELFF
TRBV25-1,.,CASSETRNTDTQYF
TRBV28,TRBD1,CASSLNDRVRGYTF